The 27 T cell receptor beta chains listed next were all sequenced from one sample in a study of shared clonotypes between healthy human individuals. TCRdb's table, derived via immunoSEQ multiplex PCR, lists solely in-frame clones and lacks some. The sample lists more than 1 million clones; approximately 78% were seen once. The source material was memory CD4+ T cells from PBMCs. Subset denoted: CD45RA-negative fraction. Source of these receptors: a man aged 18 to 30 in good health. Some clones in this sample may be carry-over from other donors' samples.

The CDR3 is CASSLAAGPLYGYTF. CDR3 bases: TGTGCCAGCAGCTTGGCCGCAGGGCCCCTTTATGGCTACACCTTC. The chain recombines TRBV5-6 with TRBJ1-2; D might be TRBD1 (5 bases). CDR1 is SGHDT, CDR2 YYEEEE, per germline. The CDR3 totals 15 residues. Trimming removed 0 bases from V and 5 bases from J, with 14 bases in between.

This chain uses TRBV19 with TRBJ2-6; TRBD2 matches 8 bases. Germline V gene sequence: CDR1 LNHDA, CDR2 SQIVND (reference sequence). CDR3 size: 18 residues. With V trimmed by 3 bases and J by 0 bases, 7 bases remained unmatched. The CDR3 spells CASSMFLAGTSGANVLTF. CDR3 in DNA: TGTGCCAGTAGTATGTTCCTAGCGGGCACCTCTGGGGCCAACGTCCTGACTTTC.

In its sample, this clone was seen once. V is TRBV4-3 and J is TRBJ2-5; either TRBD1 or TRBD2 may supply D (5 bases each). The CDR3 runs 14 residues. V was trimmed by 0 bases and J by 4 bases, leaving 9 bases between them. Germline CDR1 LGHNA, CDR2 YSLEER. In DNA form, the CDR3 reads TGCGCCAGCAGCCAAGATGTAGGGACAGAGACCCAGTACTTC. This translates into CASSQDVGTETQYF.

J is TRBJ1-5 and V is TRBV6-5, with 8 positions matching TRBD1. The V and J ends lost 8 bases and 7 bases, in that order; junction bases with no gene match: 10. The CDR3 covers 14 residues. CDR1 is MNHEY, CDR2 SVGAGI, per germline. The CDR3 bases are TGTGCCAGCCGGACAGGGAATTTCGGACAGCCCCAGCATTTT. It yields the protein CASRTGNFGQPQHF.

This rearrangement joins TRBV5-8 to TRBJ2-7; 7 nucleotides line up with TRBD1. The CDR3 covers 15 residues. Germline CDR1 reads SGHTS; CDR2 reads YDEGEE. V shed 0 bases, J shed 6 bases, and the junction held 9 bases outside the gene matches. The DNA for the CDR3 is TGTGCCAGCAGCTTGGCCGGGACAGTGACGAGCGAGCAGTACTTC. Its translation is CASSLAGTVTSEQYF.

V usage is TRBV28 and J usage is TRBJ2-3, with TRBD1 as a possible D gene (6 bases). The V end lost 6 bases, the J end lost 6 bases, and 19 bases lay between the germline ends. There are 15 residues in the CDR3. Germline V gives CDR1 MDHEN, CDR2 SYDVKM. CDR3 in amino acids: CASRNRQAAGDTQYF. The CDR3 nucleotides are TGTGCCAGCAGAAATCGACAGGCCGCAGGGGATACGCAGTATTTT.

The J gene is TRBJ2-5, the V gene TRBV19; weak D call: TRBD1 (6 bases). Germline V gives CDR1 LNHDA, CDR2 SQIVND (reference sequence). This CDR3 has 14 residues. Trimming took 6 bases from V and 1 from J, leaving 12 bases between them. The CDR3 loop reads CASSPDRFQETQYF. Written as DNA, the CDR3 is TGTGCCAGTAGCCCGGACAGATTCCAAGAGACCCAGTACTTC.

This clone was counted between two and nine times. The chain joins TRBV28 to TRBJ2-2, with 15 bases identical to TRBD2. The CDR3 is 15 amino acids. Germline CDR1 MDHEN, CDR2 SYDVKM. The junction had 4 bases not matched to a gene; V was cut back by 6 bases and J by 8 bases. CDR3 nucleotides: TGTGCCAGCAGAGGACTAGCGGGAGGGCCGGGGGAGCTGTTTTTT. This codes for CASRGLAGGPGELFF.

This chain uses TRBV30 with TRBJ2-3; D is uncertain. Trimming left V 5 bases short and J 5 bases short, with 14 bases between. The CDR3 runs 13 residues. Looked up from germline, CDR1 is GTSNPN and CDR2 is SVGIG (reference sequence). The DNA of the CDR3 is TGTGCCTGGGCCCTCACGATCGGAGATACGCAGTATTTT. This sequence encodes CAWALTIGDTQYF.

The rearrangement links TRBV5-4 to TRBJ1-4; 9 bases align to TRBD1. The CDR3 is 15 residues long. J lost 11 bases, V lost 3 bases, and 11 bases had no gene match. Looked up from germline, CDR1 is SGHNT and CDR2 is YYREEE (reference sequence). CDR3 region: CASSSGGDRAQKLFF. For the CDR3, the DNA is TGTGCCAGCAGCTCTGGGGGGGACAGGGCGCAGAAACTGTTTTTT.

This clone was counted ten times or more. The J gene is TRBJ2-7, the V gene TRBV7-2; 7 bases are a match to TRBD2. Unmatched junction bases numbered 13, after V lost 5 bases and J lost 6 bases. The CDR3 is 15 amino acids. The germline gives CDR1 SGHTA, CDR2 FQGNSA. The CDR3 sequence: CASSPGTKPKFEQYF. CDR3 nucleotide sequence: TGTGCCAGCAGCCCCGGGACTAAACCTAAATTCGAGCAGTACTTC.

The V and J genes are TRBV15 and TRBJ2-3; no firm D call. V dropped 0 bases and J dropped 3 bases, with 10 bases sitting between them. The CDR3 contains 15 residues. From germline, CDR1 is LNHNV and CDR2 YYDKDF (reference sequence). The CDR3 loop reads CATSRDDLGTDTQYF. The CDR3 DNA is TGTGCCACCAGCAGAGATGATTTGGGGACAGATACGCAGTATTTT.

The chain combines TRBV7-7 with TRBJ2-6; 9 nucleotides align to TRBD1. Losses at the gene ends were 5 bases for V and 4 bases for J; bases not matched to a gene: 9. There are 17 residues in the CDR3. Germline V gives CDR1 SSHAT, CDR2 FNYEAQ (reference sequence). This chain's CDR3 is CASSAGQGSPGANVLTF. The CDR3 DNA reads as TGTGCCAGCAGCGCCGGACAGGGGAGCCCCGGGGCCAACGTCCTGACTTTC.

The rearrangement links TRBV7-9 to TRBJ2-1; maybe TRBD2 (5 bases). Germline loops: CDR1 SEHNR, CDR2 FQNEAQ (reference sequence). V gave up 5 bases and J gave up 5 bases, with 22 bases separating them. The CDR3 runs 17 residues. The CDR3 reads CASSQRDFQVLDNEQFF. In DNA, the CDR3 is TGTGCCAGCAGCCAACGGGATTTCCAGGTACTGGACAATGAGCAGTTCTTC. The full variable domain, completed using reference TRBV7-9 and TRBJ2-1, is DTGVSQNPRHKITKRGQNVTFRCDPISEHNRLYWYRQTLGQGPEFLTYFQNEAQLEKSRLLSDRFSAERPKGSFSTLEIQRTEQGDSAMYLCASSQRDFQVLDNEQFFGPGTRLTVL.

This rearrangement joins TRBV5-6 to TRBJ2-3, with 10 bases fitting TRBD2. Germline lookup yields CDR1 SGHDT and CDR2 YYEEEE. The CDR3 length is 14 residues. With 4 bases clipped from V and 6 bases from J, the junction kept 5 bases outside the gene matches. The CDR3 spells CASSLAGVADTQYF. CDR3 in DNA: TGTGCCAGCAGCCTAGCGGGAGTAGCGGATACGCAGTATTTT.

The chain joins TRBV28 to TRBJ2-7, with D perhaps given as TRBD1 or TRBD2 (5 bases each). Germline-derived CDR1 and CDR2 are MDHEN and SYDVKM. Trimming pared 6 bases from V and 3 bases from J, leaving 18 bases between. The CDR3 loop spans 15 amino acids. CDR3 in DNA: TGTGCCAGCAGCTTTCTGGGGAGCAGGGACTACGAGCAGTACTTC. This codes for CASSFLGSRDYEQYF.

The chain is built from TRBV6-1 and TRBJ2-1; the match to TRBD2 covers 11 bases. The CDR3 loop spans 16 amino acids. The V gene end was trimmed by 4 bases and the J gene end by 3 bases; junction bases not matched to a gene: 5. Looked up from germline, CDR1 is MNHNS and CDR2 is SASEGT. DNA of the CDR3: TGTGCCAGCAGTGTAGCGGGAGGGATAATCTACAATGAGCAGTTCTTC. Translated: CASSVAGGIIYNEQFF.

A remark on this clone: Sequence at one end of the junction differs from germline and may be a read error. The gene calls are TRBV2 and TRBJ1-2; tentatively, D is TRBD1 (5 bases). The CDR3 runs 13 residues. Germline CDR1 SNHLY, CDR2 FYNNEI. The DNA of the CDR3 is TGTGCCAGCGGAACCCGGGCCTCCTCTGGGACTGCCTTC. This gives the protein CASGTRASSGTAF.

The chain joins TRBV9 to TRBJ1-1; D may be TRBD1 (5 bases). The CDR3 extends over 15 amino acids. Germline V gives CDR1 SGDLS, CDR2 YYNGEE. With 0 bases removed from V and 0 bases from J, the gap between germline ends came to 9 bases. CDR3: CASSVGSGMNTEAFF. CDR3 bases: TGTGCCAGCAGCGTAGGTTCAGGGATGAACACTGAAGCTTTCTTT.

This chain joins TRBV7-3 and TRBJ2-1; D is possibly TRBD2 (5 bases). V lost 2 bases to trimming and J lost 5 bases, with 19 bases between them. This CDR3 region has 17 residues. The germline V gene encodes CDR1 SGHTA and CDR2 FQGTGA. CDR3 DNA: TGTGCCAGCAGCTTACTCCCTGACGGGATGGGTCACAATGAGCAGTTCTTC. Its translation: CASSLLPDGMGHNEQFF.

Remarks on this clone: A far larger clone is a single base away, which makes a read error likely. Other DNA sequences within the sample encode an identical CDR3. The genes are TRBV14 and TRBJ2-3; 9 bases line up with TRBD2. The germline gives CDR1 SGHDN, CDR2 FVKESK. The CDR3 covers 15 residues. The CDR3 loop reads CASSLAGRLTDTQYF. In nucleotides, the CDR3 is TGTGCCAGTAGCCTAGCGGGGAGGCTCACAGATACGCAGTATTTT. The whole variable domain, remainder taken from reference TRBV14 and TRBJ2-3, is EAGVTQFPSHSVIEKGQTVTLRCDPISGHDNLYWYRRVMGKEIKFLLHFVKESKQDESGMPNNRFLAERTGGTYSTLKVQPAELEDSGVYFCASSLAGRLTDTQYFGPGTRLTVL.

This clone has just a few counts. This rearrangement joins TRBV4-3 to TRBJ2-7; 12 nucleotides line up with TRBD2. CDR3 length: 15 residues. J was trimmed by 4 bases and V by 4 bases; bases with no gene match: 5. The germline V gene has CDR1 LGHNA and CDR2 YSLEER. In nucleotides, the CDR3 is TGCGCCAGCAGCCGAGAGACTAGCGGGGGTTACGAGCAGTACTTC. Its translation: CASSRETSGGYEQYF.

The V gene is TRBV29-1, the J gene TRBJ2-7; 7 bases map to TRBD1. Germline V lookup: CDR1 SQVTM, CDR2 ANQGSEA. This CDR3 is 14 amino acids long. The V gene end was trimmed by 6 bases and the J gene end by 0 bases; junction bases not matched to a gene: 8. CDR3 nucleotides: TGCAGCGTAGTGGGACAGTCGAGCTCCTACGAGCAGTACTTC. Encoded protein: CSVVGQSSSYEQYF.

The chain is built from TRBV6-5 and TRBJ1-1; TRBD1 might be the D (6 bases). The V end lost 4 bases, the J end lost 0 bases, and 9 bases lay between the germline ends. The CDR3 runs to 14 residues. The germline V gene encodes CDR1 MNHEY and CDR2 SVGAGI. As DNA, the CDR3 is TGTGCCAGCAGTTCCCAGGGGCTGAACACTGAAGCTTTCTTT. Translating gives CASSSQGLNTEAFF.

This clone was counted once. The genes are TRBV1 and TRBJ1-2. TRBV1 is assigned pseudogene status. The CDR3 runs 15 residues. CDR3 residues: CTSSQVGTPEYGYTF. CDR3 bases: TGCACCAGCAGCCAAGTCGGGACCCCGGAGTATGGCTACACCTTC.

This clone appeared once. The gene calls are TRBV5-4 and TRBJ1-1; D uncertain. The CDR3 is 15 amino acids. Germline values: CDR1 SGHNT, CDR2 YYREEE (reference sequence). V lost 5 bases, J lost 6 bases, and 20 bases lay in between. The CDR3 nucleotides read TGTGCCAGCAGGGGTCCGGTTTCGGAGTCCGCTGAAGCTTTCTTT. Translating gives CASRGPVSESAEAFF.

About this clone: The sample has other DNA sequences that encode this CDR3 too. The chain uses TRBV5-6 and TRBJ2-7, with a weak D call TRBD2 (5 bases). Germline V gives CDR1 SGHDT, CDR2 YYEEEE. The V and J ends lost 2 bases and 2 bases respectively, with 11 bases between them. CDR3 length: 14 amino acids. The chain's CDR3 is CASSFPAGAYEQYF. DNA for the CDR3: TGTGCCAGCAGCTTCCCCGCCGGGGCCTACGAGCAGTACTTC. Filled out from reference TRBV5-6 and TRBJ2-7, the complete variable domain reads DAGVTQSPTHLIKTRGQQVTLRCSPKSGHDTVSWYQQALGQGPQFIFQYYEEEERQRGNFPDRFSGHQFPNYSSELNVNALLLGDSALYLCASSFPAGAYEQYFGPGTRLTVT.